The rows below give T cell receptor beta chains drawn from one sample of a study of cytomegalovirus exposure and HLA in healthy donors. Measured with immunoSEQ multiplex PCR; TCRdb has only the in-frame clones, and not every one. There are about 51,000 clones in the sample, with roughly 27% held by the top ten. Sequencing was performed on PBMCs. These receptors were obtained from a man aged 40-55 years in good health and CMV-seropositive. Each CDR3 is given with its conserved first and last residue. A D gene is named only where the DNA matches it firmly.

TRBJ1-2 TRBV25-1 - CASSVGGGNGYTF TGTGCCAGCAGTGTCGGTGGAGGGAATGGCTACACCTTC
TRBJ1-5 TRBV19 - CASSFSSNQPQHF TGTGCCAGTAGTTTCAGTAGCAATCAGCCCCAGCATTTT
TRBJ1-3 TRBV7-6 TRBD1 CASSPRTGGAGNTIYF TGTGCCAGCAGCCCGAGGACAGGGGGAGCTGGAAACACCATATATTTT
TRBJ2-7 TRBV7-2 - CASSRASGDEQYF TGTGCCAGCAGCCGTGCGTCAGGGGACGAGCAGTACTTC
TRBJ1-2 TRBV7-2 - CASNLEGRGYTF TGTGCCAGCAACTTGGAGGGACGAGGCTACACCTTC
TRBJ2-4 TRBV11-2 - CASSFSNRFENIQYF TGTGCCAGCAGCTTTAGTAACAGGTTCGAAAACATTCAGTACTTC
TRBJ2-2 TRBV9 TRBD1 CASSGRGSTGELFF TGCGCCAGCAGCGGCAGGGGGAGCACCGGGGAGCTGTTTTTT
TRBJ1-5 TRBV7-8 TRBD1 CASTGTGNQPQHF TGTGCCAGCACCGGGACAGGGAATCAGCCCCAGCATTTT
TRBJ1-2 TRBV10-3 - CAIQSADYGYTF TGTGCCATACAAAGCGCGGACTATGGCTACACCTTC
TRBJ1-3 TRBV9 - CASSPLGQIGNTIYF TGTGCCAGCAGCCCCCTCGGACAGATTGGAAACACCATATATTTT
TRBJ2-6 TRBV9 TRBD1 CASSIRQGSGANVLTF TGTGCCAGCAGCATTCGACAGGGAAGTGGGGCCAACGTCCTGACTTTC
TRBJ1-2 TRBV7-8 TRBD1 CASSRRTGAKGYTF TGTGCCAGCAGCCGCCGGACAGGGGCAAAAGGCTACACCTTC
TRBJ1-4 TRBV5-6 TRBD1 CASSYPGGGSNEKLFF TGTGCCAGCAGCTACCCAGGGGGCGGAAGTAATGAAAAACTGTTTTTT
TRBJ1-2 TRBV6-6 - CASTSDSYGYTF TGTGCCAGCACCTCGGACAGCTATGGCTACACCTTC
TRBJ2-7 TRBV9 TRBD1 CASSEGQGVYEQYF TGTGCCAGCAGCGAAGGACAGGGCGTCTACGAGCAGTACTTC
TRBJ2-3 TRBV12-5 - CASGSAGTDTQYF TGTGCTAGTGGTTCTGCAGGGACAGATACGCAGTATTTT
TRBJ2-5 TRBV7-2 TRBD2 CASSPHAGLEETQYF TGTGCCAGCAGCCCACATGCGGGACTAGAAGAGACCCAGTACTTC
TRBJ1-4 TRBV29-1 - CSDRVQEKLFF TGCAGCGACCGGGTACAAGAAAAACTGTTTTTT
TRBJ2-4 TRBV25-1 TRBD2 CASSEVAGVNIQYF TGTGCCAGCAGTGAGGTGGCGGGGGTGAACATTCAGTACTTC
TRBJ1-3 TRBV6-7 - CASIPCGPRGSGNTIYF TGTGCCAGCATTCCATGCGGACCTCGGGGCTCTGGAAACACCATATATTTT
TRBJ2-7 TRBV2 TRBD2 CARVRERGNEQYF TGTGCCAGGGTTAGGGAGCGGGGGAACGAGCAGTACTTC
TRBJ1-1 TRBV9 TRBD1 CASSPRDRSTEAFF TGTGCCAGCAGCCCCAGGGACAGGTCCACTGAAGCTTTCTTT
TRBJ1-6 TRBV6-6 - CASSYKTGSVSPLHF TGTGCCAGCAGTTACAAGACAGGATCAGTTTCACCCCTCCACTTT
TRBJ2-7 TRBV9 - CASSPGLPAYEQYF TGTGCCAGCAGCCCGGGTCTTCCCGCCTACGAGCAGTACTTC
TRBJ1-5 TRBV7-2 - CASSPSFSGNNQPQHF TGTGCCAGCAGCCCCTCTTTCTCAGGAAACAATCAGCCCCAGCATTTT
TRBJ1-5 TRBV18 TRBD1 CASSLDRVNQPQHF TGTGCCAGCTCACTTGACAGGGTCAATCAGCCCCAGCATTTT
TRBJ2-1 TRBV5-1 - CASKVGTGSNRNEQFF TGCGCCAGCAAAGTGGGGACCGGGAGCAACAGGAATGAGCAGTTCTTC
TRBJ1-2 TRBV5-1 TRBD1 CASSWRDSNYGYTF TGCGCCAGCAGCTGGCGGGACAGTAACTATGGCTACACCTTC
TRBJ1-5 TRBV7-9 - CASSPAGGSQPQHF TGTGCCAGCAGCCCAGCTGGAGGGTCTCAGCCCCAGCATTTT
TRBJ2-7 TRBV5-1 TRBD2 CASSSTGTSGRGGYEQYF TGCGCCAGCAGCTCCACCGGGACTAGCGGGAGAGGTGGCTACGAGCAGTACTTC
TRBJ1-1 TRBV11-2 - CASSLGSQGGDTEAFF TGTGCCAGCAGTTTAGGTAGCCAGGGAGGGGACACTGAAGCTTTCTTT
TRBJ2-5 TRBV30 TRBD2 CAWRAGGQETQYF TGTGCCTGGAGAGCGGGGGGCCAAGAGACCCAGTACTTC
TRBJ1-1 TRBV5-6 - CASSPQGANTEAFF TGTGCCAGCAGCCCACAGGGAGCCAACACTGAAGCTTTCTTT
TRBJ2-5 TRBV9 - CASSVAGQETQYF TGTGCCAGCAGCGTAGCCGGGCAAGAGACCCAGTACTTC
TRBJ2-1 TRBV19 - CASSIGLANEQFF TGTGCCAGTAGTATAGGCCTAGCCAATGAGCAGTTCTTC
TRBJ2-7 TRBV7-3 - CASSPPFAGEQYF TGTGCCAGCAGCCCCCCTTTTGCGGGGGAGCAGTACTTC
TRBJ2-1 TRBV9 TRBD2 CASSVWASGGYNEQFF TGTGCCAGCAGCGTATGGGCTAGCGGGGGATACAATGAGCAGTTCTTC
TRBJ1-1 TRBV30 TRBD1 CAWTGGMNTEAFF TGTGCCTGGACAGGGGGAATGAACACTGAAGCTTTCTTT
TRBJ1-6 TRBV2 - CASSGGLLRSPLHF TGTGCCAGCAGTGGGGGACTCCTGCGATCACCCCTCCACTTT
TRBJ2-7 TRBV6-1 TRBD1 CASSDQGQAYEQYF TGTGCCAGCAGCGACCAAGGACAGGCCTACGAGCAGTACTTC
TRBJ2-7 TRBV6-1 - CASSDESYEQYF TGTGCCAGCAGTGATGAGTCCTACGAGCAGTACTTC
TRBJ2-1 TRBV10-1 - CASSPGLNNEQFF TGCGCCAGCAGTCCGGGACTCAACAATGAGCAGTTCTTC
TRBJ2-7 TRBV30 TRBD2 CAWSGGRGTHEQYF TGTGCCTGGAGTGGCGGGAGGGGAACCCACGAGCAGTACTTC
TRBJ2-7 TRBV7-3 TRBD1 CASSSRDSSQQYF TGTGCCAGCAGCTCCCGGGACAGTAGCCAGCAGTACTTC
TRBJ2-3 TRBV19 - CASSSLATFTDTQYF TGTGCCAGTAGCAGTCTAGCGACCTTCACAGATACGCAGTATTTT
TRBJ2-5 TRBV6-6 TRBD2 CASSLAGAPGTETQYF TGTGCCAGCAGCCTAGCGGGAGCCCCGGGGACCGAGACCCAGTACTTC
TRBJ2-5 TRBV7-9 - CASSPTRGDDQETQYF TGTGCCAGCAGCCCCACTCGGGGAGACGACCAAGAGACCCAGTACTTC
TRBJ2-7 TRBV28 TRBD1 CASSLRQGASDEQYF TGTGCCAGCAGTTTAAGACAGGGTGCCTCGGACGAGCAGTACTTC
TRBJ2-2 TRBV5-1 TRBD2 CASNPVLAEGAGELFF TGCGCCAGTAATCCCGTCCTAGCGGAAGGGGCCGGGGAGCTGTTTTTT
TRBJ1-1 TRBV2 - CASSAIMNTEAFF TGTGCCAGCAGCGCGATCATGAACACTGAAGCTTTCTTT
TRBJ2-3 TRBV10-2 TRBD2 CASSETSVLNTQYF TGCGCCAGCAGTGAGACTAGCGTACTGAATACGCAGTATTTT
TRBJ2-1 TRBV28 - CASSRSLQFF TGTGCCAGCAGCCGAAGCCTCCAGTTCTTC